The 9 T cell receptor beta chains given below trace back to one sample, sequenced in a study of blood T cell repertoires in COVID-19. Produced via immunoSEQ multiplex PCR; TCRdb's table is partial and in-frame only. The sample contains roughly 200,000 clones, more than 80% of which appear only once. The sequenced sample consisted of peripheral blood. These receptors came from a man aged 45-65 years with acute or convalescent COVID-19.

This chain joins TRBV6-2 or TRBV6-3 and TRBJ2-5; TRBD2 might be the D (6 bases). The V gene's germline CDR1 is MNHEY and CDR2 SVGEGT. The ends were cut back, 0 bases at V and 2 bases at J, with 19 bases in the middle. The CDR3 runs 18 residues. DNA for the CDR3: TGTGCCAGCAGTTACTCGGGGGGACGGAAGGGGTCACAAGAGACCCAGTACTTC. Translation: CASSYSGGRKGSQETQYF.

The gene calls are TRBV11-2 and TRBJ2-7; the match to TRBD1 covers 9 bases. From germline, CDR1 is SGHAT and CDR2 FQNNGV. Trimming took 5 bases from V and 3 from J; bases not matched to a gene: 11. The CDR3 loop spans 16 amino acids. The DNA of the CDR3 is TGTGCCAGCAGCCAGGGGCCGGGACAGGGCCTCTACGAGCAGTACGTC. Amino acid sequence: CASSQGPGQGLYEQYV.

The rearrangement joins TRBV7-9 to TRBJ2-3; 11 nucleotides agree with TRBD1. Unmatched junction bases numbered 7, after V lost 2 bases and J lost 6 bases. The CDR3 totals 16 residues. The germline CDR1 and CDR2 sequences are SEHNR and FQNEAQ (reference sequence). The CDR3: CASSLTGTGGFDTQYF. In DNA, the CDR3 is TGTGCCAGCAGCTTAACTGGGACAGGGGGTTTCGATACGCAGTATTTT.

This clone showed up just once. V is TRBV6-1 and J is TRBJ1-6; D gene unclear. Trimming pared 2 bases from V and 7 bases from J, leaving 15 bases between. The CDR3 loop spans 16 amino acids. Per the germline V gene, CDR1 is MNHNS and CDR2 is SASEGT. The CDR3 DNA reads TGTGCCAGCAGTGAAAACGCCAGGTTGCCAAATTCACCCCTCCACTTT. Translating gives CASSENARLPNSPLHF.

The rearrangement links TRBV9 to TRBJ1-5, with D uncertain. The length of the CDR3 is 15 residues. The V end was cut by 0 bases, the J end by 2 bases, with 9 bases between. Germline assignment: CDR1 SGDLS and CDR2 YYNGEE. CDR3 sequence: CASSVGSGRNQPQHF. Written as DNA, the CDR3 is TGTGCCAGCAGCGTAGGGAGCGGGCGCAATCAGCCCCAGCATTTT.

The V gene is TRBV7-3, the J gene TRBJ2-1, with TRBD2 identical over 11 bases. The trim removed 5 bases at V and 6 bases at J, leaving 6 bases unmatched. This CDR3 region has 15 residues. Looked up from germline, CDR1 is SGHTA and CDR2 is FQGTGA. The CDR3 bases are TGTGCCAGCAGCCTAGCGGGGGGCTGGACCAATGAGCAGTTCTTC. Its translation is CASSLAGGWTNEQFF.

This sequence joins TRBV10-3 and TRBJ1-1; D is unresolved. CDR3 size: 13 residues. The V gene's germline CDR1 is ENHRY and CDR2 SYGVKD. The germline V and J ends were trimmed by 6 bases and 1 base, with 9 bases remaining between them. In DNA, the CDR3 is TGTGCCATCAGGGGAGACAAGAACACTGAAGCTTTCTTT. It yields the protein CAIRGDKNTEAFF.

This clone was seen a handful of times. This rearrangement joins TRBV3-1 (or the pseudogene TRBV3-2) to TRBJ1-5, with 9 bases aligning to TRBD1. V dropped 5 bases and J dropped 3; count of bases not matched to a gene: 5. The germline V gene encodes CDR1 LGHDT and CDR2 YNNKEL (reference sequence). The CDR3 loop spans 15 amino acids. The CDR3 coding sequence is TGTGCCAGCAGCACCGGGACAGGGTACAATCAGCCCCAGCATTTT. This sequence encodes CASSTGTGYNQPQHF.

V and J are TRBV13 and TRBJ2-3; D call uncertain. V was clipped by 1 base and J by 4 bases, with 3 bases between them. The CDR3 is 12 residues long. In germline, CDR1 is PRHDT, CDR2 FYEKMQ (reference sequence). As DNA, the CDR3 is TGTGCCAGCAGCTTAGTCTCAGATACGCAGTATTTT. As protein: CASSLVSDTQYF.